These T cell receptor beta chains were read from a single sample in a study of molecular identifiers for immune sequencing clone quantification. MiXCR was run by TCRdb on the PCR reads, yielding one entry per CDR3 protein. Of over 600,000 distinct CDR3 sequences in the sample, 20% were seen once. Sequencing input: naive CD8+ T cells from blood, with Jurkat cell RNA spiked in. The receptors derive from a human donor in good health. Some libraries in this study had Jurkat cell RNA spiked in. The CDR3 runs from the conserved cysteine through the conserved F or W.

V: TRBV12-3/TRBV12-4; CDR3: CASRRTSGATYTQYF
V: TRBV4-3; CDR3: CASSQGRGQGHEQYF
V: TRBV6-2/TRBV6-3; CDR3: CASSYSPRTGELYEQYF
V: TRBV7-9; CDR3: CASTPSKGGGGSEAFF
V: TRBV12-5; CDR3: CASGTGGFTGELFF
V: TRBV7-9; CDR3: CASSPVEGARGSDTEAFF
V: TRBV6-5; CDR3: CASSYGEGYGQYF
V: TRBV4-3; CDR3: CASSQRTGGPVAKNVQYF
V: TRBV4-3; CDR3: CASSRDAPRSGSLTDTQYF
V: TRBV9; CDR3: CASSDTGGPTEAFF
V: TRBV30; CDR3: CAWSVRNRRITDTQYF
V: TRBV6-2/TRBV6-3; CDR3: CAGRGTVSYEQYF
V: TRBV20-1; CDR3: CSADPEQGGTEAFF
V: TRBV27; CDR3: CASSLFPVNQPQHF